Listed below are T cell receptor beta chains from one sample, sequenced in a study of blood T cell repertoires in COVID-19. The table came from immunoSEQ multiplex PCR; TCRdb's copy has only in-frame clones and leaves some out. The sample consists of around 120,000 clones, nearly 90% of them appearing once. The sequenced sample was peripheral blood. The receptors originated from a woman between 55 and 75 years old with COVID-19, enrolled during active disease. Both conserved end residues are trimmed from each CDR3. Each record gives: V gene, CDR3 protein.

v_gene: TRBV18
CDR3aa: ASSSGRNTEAF

v_gene: TRBV7-2
CDR3aa: ASSPLAGENNEQF

v_gene: TRBV29-1
CDR3aa: SVEKGQGLYLTDTQY

v_gene: TRBV27
CDR3aa: ASSLKSGGALNEQF

v_gene: TRBV9
CDR3aa: ASSASGNTGELF

v_gene: TRBV19
CDR3aa: ASTETWDRGSTDTQY

v_gene: TRBV20-1
CDR3aa: SASQAGGLETQY

v_gene: TRBV11-3
CDR3aa: ASSLGGGGVQETQY

v_gene: TRBV5-1
CDR3aa: ASSIGLAGGVGYEQY

v_gene: TRBV15
CDR3aa: ATSRKDRTGYEGPQH

v_gene: TRBV15
CDR3aa: ATSRDWGLGAEAF

v_gene: TRBV15
CDR3aa: ATSRGTDGYT